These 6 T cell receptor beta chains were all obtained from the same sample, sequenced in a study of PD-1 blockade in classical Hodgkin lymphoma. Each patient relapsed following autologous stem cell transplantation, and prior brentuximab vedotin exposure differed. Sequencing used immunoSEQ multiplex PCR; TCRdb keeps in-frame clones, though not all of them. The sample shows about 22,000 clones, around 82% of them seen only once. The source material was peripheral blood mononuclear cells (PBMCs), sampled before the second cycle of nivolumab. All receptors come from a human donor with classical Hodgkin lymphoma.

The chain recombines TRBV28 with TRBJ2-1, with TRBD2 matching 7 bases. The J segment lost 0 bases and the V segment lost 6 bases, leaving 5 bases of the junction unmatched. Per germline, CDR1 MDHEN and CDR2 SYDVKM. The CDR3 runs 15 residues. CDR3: CASRSSGPSYNEQFF. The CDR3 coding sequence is TGTGCCAGCAGAAGTAGCGGGCCCTCCTACAATGAGCAGTTCTTC.

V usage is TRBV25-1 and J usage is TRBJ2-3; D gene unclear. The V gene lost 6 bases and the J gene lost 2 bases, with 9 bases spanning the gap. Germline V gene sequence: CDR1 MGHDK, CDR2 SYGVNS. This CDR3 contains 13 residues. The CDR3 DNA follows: TGTGCCAGCAGCAGCGAACTCACAGATACGCAGTATTTT. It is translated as CASSSELTDTQYF.

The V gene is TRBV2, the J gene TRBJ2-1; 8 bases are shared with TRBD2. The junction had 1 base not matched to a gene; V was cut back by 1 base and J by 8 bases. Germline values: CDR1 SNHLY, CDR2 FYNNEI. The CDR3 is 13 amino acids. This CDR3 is CASSEGTSYEQFF. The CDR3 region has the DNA TGTGCCAGCAGTGAAGGGACTAGCTATGAGCAGTTCTTC.

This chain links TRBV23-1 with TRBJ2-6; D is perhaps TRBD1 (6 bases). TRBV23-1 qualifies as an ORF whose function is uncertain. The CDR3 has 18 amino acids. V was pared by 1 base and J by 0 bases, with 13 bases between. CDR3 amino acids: CASSQFRGLSSGANVLTF. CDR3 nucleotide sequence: TGCGCCAGCAGTCAATTTAGGGGGTTAAGCTCTGGGGCCAACGTCCTGACTTTC.

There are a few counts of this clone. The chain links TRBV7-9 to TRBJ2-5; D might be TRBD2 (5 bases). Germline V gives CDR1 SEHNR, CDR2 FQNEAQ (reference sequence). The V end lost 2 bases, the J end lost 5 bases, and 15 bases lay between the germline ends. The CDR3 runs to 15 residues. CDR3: CASSLKADWRETQYF. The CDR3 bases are TGTGCCAGCAGCTTAAAAGCGGACTGGCGGGAGACCCAGTACTTC. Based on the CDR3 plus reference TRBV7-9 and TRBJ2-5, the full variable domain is DTGVSQNPRHKITKRGQNVTFRCDPISEHNRLYWYRQTLGQGPEFLTYFQNEAQLEKSRLLSDRFSAERPKGSFSTLEIQRTEQGDSAMYLCASSLKADWRETQYFGPGTRLLVL.

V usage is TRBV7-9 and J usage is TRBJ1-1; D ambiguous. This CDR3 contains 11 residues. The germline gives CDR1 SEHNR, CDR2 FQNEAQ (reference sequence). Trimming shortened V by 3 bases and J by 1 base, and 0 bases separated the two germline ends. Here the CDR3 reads CASSLNTEAFF. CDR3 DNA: TGTGCCAGCAGCTTGAACACTGAAGCTTTCTTT. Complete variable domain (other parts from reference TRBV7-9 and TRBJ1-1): DTGVSQNPRHKITKRGQNVTFRCDPISEHNRLYWYRQTLGQGPEFLTYFQNEAQLEKSRLLSDRFSAERPKGSFSTLEIQRTEQGDSAMYLCASSLNTEAFFGQGTRLTVV.